This T cell receptor (beta chain) emerged from a study of OX40 agonist ivuxolimab in advanced cancers. Study context: The patients received ivuxolimab by intravenous route every 2 weeks at 0.01 to 10 mg/kg.

Study-wide findings and caveats: Not determined was the antigen specificity of the expanded peripheral T cells. There were, on average, more expanded clones in CD8+ T cells than in CD4+.

TCRdb's copy holds only in-frame clones and misses some; the assay was immunoSEQ multiplex PCR. The table shows about 50,000 clones, with just under 80% occurring only once. Concerning this clone itself: The target antigen is unknown.

This CDR3 is 14 amino acids long. Germline loops: CDR1 SGHTA, CDR2 FQGTGA. Trimming left V 2 bases short and J 9 bases short, with 14 bases between. Cycle 7 day 1, cycle 4 day 1, and baseline were the timepoints at which blood was sampled. The receptor's source is an adult with an advanced solid tumor such as melanoma, head and neck, liver or kidney cancer. The specimen comprised CD4+ or CD8+ T cells sorted from blood, sampled in a trial of the OX40 agonist ivuxolimab. The chain is built from TRBV7-3 and TRBJ2-1; either TRBD1 or TRBD2 may supply D (6 bases each). CDR3 nucleotides: TGTGCCAGCAGCTTATTAACAGGGCGGGGTGAGCAGTTCTTC. It translates to CASSLLTGRGEQFF.